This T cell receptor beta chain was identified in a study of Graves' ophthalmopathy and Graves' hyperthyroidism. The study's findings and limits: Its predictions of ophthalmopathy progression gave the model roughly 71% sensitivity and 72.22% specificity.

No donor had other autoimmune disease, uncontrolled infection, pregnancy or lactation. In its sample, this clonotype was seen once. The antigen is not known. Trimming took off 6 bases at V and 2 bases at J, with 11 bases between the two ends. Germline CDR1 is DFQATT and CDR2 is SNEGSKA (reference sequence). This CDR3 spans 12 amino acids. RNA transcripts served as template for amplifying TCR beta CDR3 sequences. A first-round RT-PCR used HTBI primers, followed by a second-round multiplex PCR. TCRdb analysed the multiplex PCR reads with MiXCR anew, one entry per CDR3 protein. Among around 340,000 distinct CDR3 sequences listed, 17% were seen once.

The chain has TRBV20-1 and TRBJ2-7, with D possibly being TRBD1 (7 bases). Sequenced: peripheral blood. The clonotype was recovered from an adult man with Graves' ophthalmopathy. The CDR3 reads CSARGTAYEQYF. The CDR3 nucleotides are TGCAGTGCCCGGGGGACAGCCTACGAGCAGTACTTC.